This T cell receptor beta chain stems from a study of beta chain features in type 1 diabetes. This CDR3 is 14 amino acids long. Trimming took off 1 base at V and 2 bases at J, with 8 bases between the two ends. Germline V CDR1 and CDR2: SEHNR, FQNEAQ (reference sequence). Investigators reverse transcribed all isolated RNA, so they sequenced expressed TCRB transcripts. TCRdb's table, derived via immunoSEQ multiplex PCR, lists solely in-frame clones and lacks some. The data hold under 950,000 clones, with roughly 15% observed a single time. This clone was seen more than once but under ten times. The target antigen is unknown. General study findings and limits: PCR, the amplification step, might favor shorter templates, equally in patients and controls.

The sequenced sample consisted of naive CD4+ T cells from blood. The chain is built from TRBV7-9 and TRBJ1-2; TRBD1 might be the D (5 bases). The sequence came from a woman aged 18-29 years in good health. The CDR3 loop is CASSLVPGNYGYTF. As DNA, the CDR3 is TGTGCCAGCAGCTTAGTCCCAGGGAACTATGGCTACACCTTC.